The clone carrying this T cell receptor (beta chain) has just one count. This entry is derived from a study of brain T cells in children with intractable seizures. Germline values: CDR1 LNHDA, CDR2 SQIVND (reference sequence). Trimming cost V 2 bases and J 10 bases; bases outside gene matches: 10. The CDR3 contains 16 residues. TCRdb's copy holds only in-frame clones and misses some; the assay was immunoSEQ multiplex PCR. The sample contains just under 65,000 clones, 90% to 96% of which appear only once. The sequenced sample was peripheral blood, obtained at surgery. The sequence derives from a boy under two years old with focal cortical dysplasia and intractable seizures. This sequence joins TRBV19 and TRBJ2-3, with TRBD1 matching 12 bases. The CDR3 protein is CASSISGTGGFQAQYF. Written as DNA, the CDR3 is TGTGCCAGTAGTATATCGGGGACAGGGGGCTTTCAAGCGCAGTATTTT.